This T cell receptor beta chain was profiled in a study of identical twins. TCRdb reprocessed the 5' RACE reads with MiXCR, giving one entry per CDR3 protein. The top ten hold over 10% of the sample, which has more than 600,000 distinct CDR3 sequences, approximately 18% seen once. CDR3 length equals 15 residues. Germline CDR1 is KGHDR and CDR2 is SFDVKD. Losses at the gene ends were 1 base for V and 7 bases for J; bases not matched to a gene: 3. This sample was shared with a second study, whose subject was T cells expressing NK-cell markers.

Sequenced sample: PBMCs. The J gene is TRBJ2-1, the V gene TRBV24-1, with 10 bases fitting TRBD2. This receptor was taken from a woman between 18 and 30 years old in good health. CDR3 region: CATSDFISGRNEQFF. For the CDR3, the DNA is TGTGCCACCAGTGATTTTATTAGCGGGAGGAATGAGCAGTTCTTC.